Below are 25 T cell receptor beta chains sequenced from a single sample in a study of CD8 T cells in Susac syndrome. Reverse transcription of roughly 0.45 to 1 ug RNA used random hexamers. Using its own MiXCR run on the immunoSEQ multiplex PCR reads, TCRdb lists one record per CDR3 protein. The sample includes about 430,000 distinct CDR3 sequences, approximately 85% of them seen just once. The specimen was CD8+ T cells from PBMCs. These TCRs come from a human donor with multiple sclerosis.

The chain couples TRBV27 to TRBJ2-7; D unresolved. Between the trimmed V and J ends, which lost 10 bases and 5 bases, there was a span of 30 bases. Germline-derived CDR1 and CDR2 are MNHEY and SMNVEV (reference sequence). This CDR3 has 17 amino acids. In nucleotides, the CDR3 is TGTGCCACCGGTGGAGTCTCCGACTGGGGAAGACAAAACGAGCAGTACTTC. Encoded protein: CATGGVSDWGRQNEQYF.

The V and J genes are TRBV7-6 and TRBJ2-5; D call uncertain. Germline V gene lookup returns CDR1 SGHVS and CDR2 FNYEAQ. Trimming removed 1 base at V and 2 bases at J, with 8 bases between. The CDR3 is 14 residues long. The CDR3 reads CASSLDPEQETQYF. Written as DNA, the CDR3 is TGTGCCAGCAGCTTAGATCCTGAACAAGAGACCCAGTACTTC.

This chain connects TRBV25-1 to TRBJ2-7; D unresolved. V lost 0 bases and J lost 5, with 2 bases in between. CDR3 length equals 11 residues. Germline V gives CDR1 MGHDK, CDR2 SYGVNS. The CDR3 region has the DNA TGTGCCAGCAGTGAATATCACGAGCAGTACTTC. Translated, it gives CASSEYHEQYF.

The chain employs TRBV27 and TRBJ1-2; D is unclear. Per the germline V gene, CDR1 is MNHEY and CDR2 is SMNVEV (reference sequence). The CDR3 consists of 14 residues. Trimming removed 2 bases from V and 6 bases from J, with 13 bases in between. The CDR3 DNA is TGTGCCAGCAGTTTAGATGGAGGTCTCGATGGCTACACCTTC. This translates into CASSLDGGLDGYTF.

This chain uses TRBV4-1 with TRBJ2-7; D may be TRBD2 (6 bases). CDR3 length: 16 residues. V was clipped by 3 bases and J by 3 bases, with 18 bases between them. Germline assignment: CDR1 MGHRA and CDR2 YSYEKL. CDR3 DNA sequence: TGCGCCAGCAGCCAGACTTCGGGGCTAGCGATCTACGAGCAGTACTTC. It translates to CASSQTSGLAIYEQYF.

The genes are TRBV28 and TRBJ1-1; the D is unclear. Trimming left V 3 bases short and J 3 bases short, with 17 bases between. CDR3 size: 16 residues. Germline-derived CDR1 and CDR2 are MDHEN and SYDVKM. The chain's CDR3 is CASSFSYRDGYTEAFF. The DNA of the CDR3 is TGTGCCAGCAGTTTTTCGTACCGGGATGGGTACACTGAAGCTTTCTTT.

This chain links TRBV5-5 with TRBJ2-7; D gene uncertain. V was cut by 1 base and J by 4 bases, with 12 bases left in between. This CDR3 spans 14 amino acids. Germline V gene lookup returns CDR1 SGHKS and CDR2 YYEKEE (reference sequence). As DNA, the CDR3 is TGTGCCAGCAGCTTGATTCAAAAGAAATACGAGCAGTACTTC. Amino acid sequence: CASSLIQKKYEQYF.

The chain is built from TRBV7-9 and TRBJ1-1; no definite D call. Trimming removed 1 base from V and 9 bases from J, with 6 bases in between. The CDR3 consists of 11 residues. Germline CDR1 reads SEHNR; CDR2 reads FQNEAQ (reference sequence). CDR3 amino acids: CASSLGRKAFF. In DNA form, the CDR3 reads TGTGCCAGCAGCTTAGGGAGGAAAGCTTTCTTT.

The chain has TRBV30 and TRBJ2-7; D possibly corresponds to TRBD2 (6 bases). The germline V and J ends were trimmed by 5 bases and 4 bases, with 15 bases remaining between them. The CDR3 contains 13 residues. Germline V CDR1 and CDR2: GTSNPN, SVGIG (reference sequence). In DNA, the CDR3 is TGTGCCTGGGGGGACGGGACTCCGTACGAGCAGTACTTC. This gives the protein CAWGDGTPYEQYF.

The chain has TRBV3-1 and TRBJ2-7; 8 bases are shared with TRBD1. This CDR3 contains 15 residues. Unmatched junction bases numbered 8, after V lost 1 base and J lost 6 bases. Germline V gene lookup returns CDR1 LGHDT and CDR2 YNNKEL (reference sequence). In DNA form, the CDR3 reads TGTGCCAGCAGCCAAGGTGGCAGGGGGCTCTTCGAGCAGTACTTC. Its translation: CASSQGGRGLFEQYF.

V is TRBV27 and J is TRBJ2-4; D may match TRBD1 or TRBD2 (5 bases each). Trimming took 1 base from V and 0 from J, leaving 13 bases between them. The CDR3 has 17 residues. Germline CDR1 and CDR2: MNHEY and SMNVEV (reference sequence). CDR3 coding DNA: TGTGCCAGCAGTTTATGCACGGGACGGCTAGCCAAAAACATTCAGTACTTC. This codes for CASSLCTGRLAKNIQYF.

This chain uses TRBV11-2 with TRBJ2-1, with D unclear. The V end was cut by 1 base, the J end by 1 base, with 8 bases between. The germline gives CDR1 SGHAT, CDR2 FQNNGV. The CDR3 contains 15 residues. CDR3 sequence reads: CASSLAPDSYNEQFF. CDR3 in DNA: TGTGCCAGCAGCTTAGCCCCAGATTCCTACAATGAGCAGTTCTTC.

This clonotype was seen only a few times. The chain has TRBV6-1 and TRBJ2-7; 7 bases line up with TRBD2. Trimming cost V 6 bases and J 0 bases; bases outside gene matches: 11. Germline CDR1 and CDR2: MNHNS and SASEGT. The CDR3 is 16 residues long. In DNA form, the CDR3 reads TGTGCCAGCAGCCTACAACCGGGACTACCCTCCTACGAGCAGTACTTC. It codes for CASSLQPGLPSYEQYF.

About this clonotype: The junction departs from germline at one end; a sequencing error may be responsible. The genes are TRBV6-1 and TRBJ2-5; 9 nucleotides agree with TRBD2. CDR1 and CDR2 (germline): MNHNS, SASEGT. The CDR3 sequence is 15 residues long. CDR3 sequence reads: CASSGGPTSGSPQYF. CDR3 coding DNA: TGCGCCAGCAGTGGGGGTCCGACTAGCGGCTCTCCCCAGTACTTC.

The rearrangement joins TRBV3-1 to TRBJ2-1; TRBD2 agrees at 9 bases. V lost 4 bases and J lost 6; bases outside the gene matches: 10. The CDR3 length is 16 residues. Germline assignment: CDR1 LGHDT and CDR2 YNNKEL (reference sequence). The CDR3 reads CASSRPSGVGINEQFF. CDR3 sequence (DNA): TGTGCCAGCAGCCGCCCTAGCGGGGTCGGGATCAATGAGCAGTTCTTC.

This sequence joins TRBV20-1 and TRBJ2-1; TRBD2 matches 7 bases. J lost 4 bases, V lost 3 bases, and 6 bases had no gene match. Germline CDR1 DFQATT, CDR2 SNEGSKA (reference sequence). The CDR3 sequence is 14 residues long. The CDR3: CSARASGVYNEQFF. In DNA form, the CDR3 reads TGCAGTGCTAGGGCAAGCGGGGTGTACAATGAGCAGTTCTTC.

The gene calls are TRBV6-6 and TRBJ2-7; D is perhaps TRBD1 or TRBD2 (5 bases each). The V gene lost 4 bases and the J gene lost 0 bases, with 13 bases spanning the gap. Germline-derived CDR1 and CDR2 are MNHNY and SVGAGI (reference sequence). The CDR3 spans 15 residues. CDR3 region: CASSSPGTASYEQYF. The CDR3 nucleotides read TGTGCCAGCAGTTCCCCCGGGACGGCCTCCTACGAGCAGTACTTC.

The rearrangement joins TRBV28 to TRBJ2-7; D may be TRBD1 (6 bases). Germline CDR1 and CDR2: MDHEN and SYDVKM. The CDR3 has 13 residues. V was cut by 7 bases and J by 2 bases, with 12 bases left in between. CDR3: CASTQGQTYEQYF. CDR3 DNA sequence: TGTGCCAGCACCCAAGGACAGACCTACGAGCAGTACTTC.

The chain couples TRBV28 to TRBJ2-7; perhaps TRBD1 as D (5 bases). This CDR3 is 15 amino acids long. Germline loops: CDR1 MDHEN, CDR2 SYDVKM. With 7 bases removed from V and 1 base from J, the gap between germline ends came to 17 bases. The CDR3 reads CASTSGKGLSYEQYF. The DNA for the CDR3 is TGTGCCAGCACCTCCGGCAAGGGGCTTTCCTACGAGCAGTACTTC.

Only a few counts were recorded for this clonotype. The rearrangement joins TRBV5-1 to TRBJ1-1; possibly TRBD1 for D (6 bases). The germline V and J ends were trimmed by 4 bases and 0 bases, with 13 bases remaining between them. CDR3 length: 15 amino acids. Germline CDR1 and CDR2: SGHRS and YFSETQ. CDR3 coding DNA: TGCGCCAGCAGCACCGGACAGTCCATGAACACTGAAGCTTTCTTT. Translating it yields CASSTGQSMNTEAFF.

The genes are TRBV12-3 or TRBV12-4 and TRBJ2-2; D gene ambiguous. The CDR3 runs 15 residues. Trimming left V 3 bases short and J 1 base short, with 9 bases between. CDR3 amino acids: CASSFVPWNTGELFF. CDR3 sequence (DNA): TGTGCCAGCAGTTTTGTACCCTGGAACACCGGGGAGCTGTTTTTT.

This rearrangement joins TRBV15 to TRBJ2-2; D possibly corresponds to TRBD1 (6 bases). The germline CDR1 and CDR2 sequences are LNHNV and YYDKDF (reference sequence). V was cut by 4 bases and J by 6 bases, with 15 bases left in between. This CDR3 region has 15 residues. The CDR3 here is CATSKDRSPPGELFF. CDR3 sequence (DNA): TGTGCCACCAGCAAAGACAGGAGCCCACCCGGGGAGCTGTTTTTT.

This CDR3 is CASSLEYSGYTF. CDR3 sequence (DNA): TGTGCCAGCAGTTTAGAGTATAGTGGCTACACCTTC. V and J are TRBV12-3 or TRBV12-4 and TRBJ1-2; D is ambiguous. The CDR3 length is 12 residues. V lost 1 base and J 7 bases, leaving 7 bases between the germline ends.

The chain links TRBV3-1 to TRBJ2-1; D possibly corresponds to TRBD2 (6 bases). The CDR3 is 16 residues long. Between the trimmed V and J ends, which lost 4 bases and 2 bases, there was a span of 15 bases. Germline-derived CDR1 and CDR2 are LGHDT and YNNKEL (reference sequence). The CDR3 DNA reads as TGTGCCAGCAGCCCGAGTAAATGGGGGGCCTACAATGAGCAGTTCTTC. It translates to CASSPSKWGAYNEQFF.

J is TRBJ1-6 and V is TRBV4-1, with D uncertain. The CDR3 length is 15 residues. In germline, CDR1 is MGHRA, CDR2 YSYEKL. Trimming took 5 bases from V and 8 from J, leaving 16 bases between them. CDR3 loop: CASSELQGLDSPLHF. The CDR3 nucleotides are TGCGCCAGCAGCGAGTTACAAGGGTTAGATTCACCCCTCCACTTT.